These 21 T cell receptor beta chains were all obtained from the same sample, sequenced in a study of lymphopenia after photon versus proton radiotherapy. The method was immunoSEQ multiplex PCR; TCRdb's version includes in-frame clones alone and lacks a portion of them. The data contain 42,000 or so clones, under 85% of them singletons. This material consisted of peripheral blood, taken from a patient treated with proton-based radiotherapy. The receptors were sampled from a woman in her 70s with pancreatic cancer.

CDR3 sequence reads: CASSQEGGGNTGELFF. CDR3 in DNA: TGCGCCAGCAGCCAAGAGGGGGGAGGGAACACCGGGGAGCTGTTTTTT. The rearrangement links TRBV4-3 to TRBJ2-2; a weak D match, TRBD2 (6 bases). The CDR3 length is 16 residues. Trimming removed 0 bases from V and 1 base from J, with 9 bases in between. From germline, CDR1 is LGHNA and CDR2 YSLEER.

Note on this clone: Other DNA sequences from this sample encode an identical CDR3 as well. This chain uses TRBV7-2 with TRBJ1-5; D unclear. Between the trimmed V and J ends, which lost 5 bases and 4 bases, there was a span of 15 bases. The CDR3 contains 15 residues. Germline V gene data show CDR1 as SGHTA and CDR2 as FQGNSA. The CDR3 DNA reads TGTGCCAGCAGCCAAAGGACGGGAGGGAATCAGCCCCAGCATTTT. It specifies CASSQRTGGNQPQHF.

This clone has a single count. The chain combines TRBV28 with TRBJ1-1; 7 bases fit TRBD1. The CDR3 extends over 14 amino acids. Germline trimming cut 4 bases from V and 4 bases from J; bases unmatched to any gene: 6. Looked up from germline, CDR1 is MDHEN and CDR2 is SYDVKM. CDR3 sequence (DNA): TGTGCCAGCAGTTGGACAGGCGGGGGCACTGAAGCTTTCTTT. This sequence encodes CASSWTGGGTEAFF.

This clone is termed medium-sized (0.01 to 0.1%). The J gene is TRBJ2-1, the V gene TRBV27, with TRBD1 as a possible D gene (6 bases). The germline V gene has CDR1 MNHEY and CDR2 SMNVEV (reference sequence). This CDR3 comprises 13 residues. V gave up 0 bases and J gave up 10 bases, with 10 bases separating them. In DNA, the CDR3 is TGTGCCAGCAGTTTATCGGGGGCCTTAGAGCAGTTCTTC. It is translated as CASSLSGALEQFF.

The V and J genes are TRBV18 and TRBJ1-1; the D gene is possibly TRBD1 (5 bases). Germline V gives CDR1 KGHSH, CDR2 LQKENI. V was clipped by 3 bases and J by 5 bases, with 13 bases between them. The CDR3 contains 14 residues. The CDR3 region has the DNA TGTGCCAGCTCACCGGGGGAGGTAAGGACTGAAGCTTTCTTT. Translating gives CASSPGEVRTEAFF.

J is TRBJ2-2 and V is TRBV5-4, with 7 bases matching TRBD1. The CDR3 consists of 15 residues. CDR1 and CDR2 from the germline V gene are SGHNT and YYREEE (reference sequence). V shed 4 bases and J 5 bases; nucleotides not matched to a gene: 8. CDR3 sequence: CASSGMGQITGELFF. DNA of the CDR3: TGTGCCAGCAGCGGGATGGGACAGATAACCGGGGAGCTGTTTTTT.

V usage is TRBV7-9 and J usage is TRBJ2-5; D is unclear. The CDR3 length is 11 residues. Trimming left V 5 bases short and J 5 bases short, with 6 bases between. The germline V gene encodes CDR1 SEHNR and CDR2 FQNEAQ (reference sequence). CDR3 in amino acids: CASSPAETQYF. The CDR3 DNA is TGTGCCAGCAGCCCTGCGGAGACCCAGTACTTC. Complete variable domain (other parts from reference TRBV7-9 and TRBJ2-5): DTGVSQNPRHKITKRGQNVTFRCDPISEHNRLYWYRQTLGQGPEFLTYFQNEAQLEKSRLLSDRFSAERPKGSFSTLEIQRTEQGDSAMYLCASSPAETQYFGPGTRLLVL.

This sequence joins TRBV10-3 and TRBJ1-5; TRBD1 aligns across 7 bases. Trimming cost V 10 bases and J 5 bases; bases outside gene matches: 8. This CDR3 region has 13 residues. Germline CDR1 is ENHRY and CDR2 is SYGVKD. The CDR3 DNA follows: TGTGCCACGAGACAGGGAGAGGATCAGCCCCAGCATTTT. Its protein is CATRQGEDQPQHF.

The chain recombines TRBV27 with TRBJ2-7; 8 nucleotides align to TRBD2. The CDR3 covers 16 residues. CDR1 is MNHEY and CDR2 is SMNVEV in the germline V gene (reference sequence). The ends lost 10 bases at V and 4 bases at J; junction bases unmatched: 18. The CDR3 loop reads CATGRREPSGGYEQYF. In DNA form, the CDR3 reads TGTGCCACTGGGAGACGCGAACCGTCGGGGGGGTACGAGCAGTACTTC.

The chain links TRBV5-1 to TRBJ1-3, with D uncertain. Looked up from germline, CDR1 is SGHRS and CDR2 is YFSETQ. Deletions cut 0 bases from V and 0 bases from J, with 10 bases between. The CDR3 totals 16 residues. CDR3 region: CASSLARQSSGNTIYF. The CDR3 DNA reads TGCGCCAGCAGCTTGGCCCGGCAGAGCTCTGGAAACACCATATATTTT.

The chain carries TRBV7-9 and TRBJ1-4, with D maybe TRBD1 (6 bases). CDR3 length equals 15 residues. CDR1 is SEHNR, CDR2 FQNEAQ, per germline (reference sequence). V was trimmed by 0 bases and J by 5 bases, leaving 10 bases between them. CDR3 sequence (DNA): TGTGCCAGCAGCTTAGCACAGGGTCCCAATGAAAAACTGTTTTTT. Its protein is CASSLAQGPNEKLFF.

The chain uses TRBV5-1 and TRBJ1-5; TRBD1 matches 8 bases. The CDR3 loop spans 15 amino acids. Germline lookup yields CDR1 SGHRS and CDR2 YFSETQ. The V gene end was trimmed by 0 bases and the J gene end by 1 base; junction bases not matched to a gene: 0. The CDR3 region is CASSLGTGSNQPQHF. The CDR3 nucleotides read TGCGCCAGCAGCTTGGGGACAGGGAGCAATCAGCCCCAGCATTTT.

The chain is built from TRBV28 and TRBJ1-1, with a possible D match to TRBD1 (6 bases). Between the trimmed V and J ends, which lost 6 bases and 0 bases, there was a span of 20 bases. CDR3 length: 17 residues. Germline V gives CDR1 MDHEN, CDR2 SYDVKM. CDR3 loop: CASSSGTPLDMNTEAFF. DNA of the CDR3: TGTGCCAGCAGCTCCGGGACACCGCTCGACATGAACACTGAAGCTTTCTTT.

The V call is TRBV2, the J call TRBJ1-3; 7 bases line up with TRBD1. The CDR3 runs to 16 residues. V gave up 2 bases and J gave up 0 bases; unmatched junction bases: 4. Germline V gene lookup returns CDR1 SNHLY and CDR2 FYNNEI. The CDR3 DNA sequence: TGTGCCAGCAGTGAAACAGGGGCACTCTCTGGAAACACCATATATTTT. It translates to CASSETGALSGNTIYF.

This chain links TRBV4-2 with TRBJ2-3; the D gene could be TRBD1 or TRBD2 (5 bases each). The CDR3 is 16 amino acids. Trimming cost V 3 bases and J 1 base, with 14 bases left between them. The V gene's germline CDR1 is LGHNA and CDR2 YNFKEQ. CDR3 in DNA: TGTGCCAGCAGCCAGGCCGGGACGTGGGGCACAGATACGCAGTATTTT. Protein product: CASSQAGTWGTDTQYF.

This clone appeared a single time. The V gene is TRBV7-2, the J gene TRBJ1-4; the D gene is possibly TRBD1 (5 bases). The CDR3 spans 14 residues. CDR1 is SGHTA, CDR2 FQGNSA, per germline. The V gene lost 5 bases and the J gene lost 4 bases, with 11 bases spanning the gap. The CDR3 is CASSLGPSNEKLFF. The CDR3, as DNA: TGTGCCAGCAGCCTGGGACCGAGTAATGAAAAACTGTTTTTT.

The J gene is TRBJ2-1, the V gene TRBV28; 8 bases are shared with TRBD2. The CDR3 sequence is 15 residues long. V lost 3 bases to trimming and J lost 8 bases; unmatched junction nucleotides: 9. Germline V gene lookup returns CDR1 MDHEN and CDR2 SYDVKM. CDR3 bases: TGTGCCAGCAGTTTGTTTTCCGCGGGGGGCGATGAGCAGTTCTTC. Translation: CASSLFSAGGDEQFF.

The genes are TRBV4-3 and TRBJ2-1, with TRBD2 as a possible D gene (6 bases). CDR1 is LGHNA and CDR2 is YSLEER in the germline V gene. The CDR3 is 14 residues long. The V and J ends lost 0 bases and 10 bases respectively, with 13 bases between them. The CDR3 DNA follows: TGCGCCAGCAGCCAAGAAAGGATGGCGGGAGAGCAGTTCTTC. Its protein is CASSQERMAGEQFF.

CDR3 DNA: TGTGCCAGCAGCCGGGGGACAGGGGAGACTGAAGCTTTCTTT. This codes for CASSRGTGETEAFF. The V and J genes are TRBV5-4 and TRBJ1-1; TRBD1 matches at 10 bases. Germline CDR1 reads SGHNT; CDR2 reads YYREEE (reference sequence). The CDR3 length is 14 residues. Trimming took 4 bases from V and 5 from J; bases not matched to a gene: 5.

The CDR3 sequence: CASSFTGVNQPQHF. The CDR3 region has the DNA TGTGCCAGCAGTTTCACGGGGGTAAATCAGCCCCAGCATTTT. The genes are TRBV28 and TRBJ1-5; maybe TRBD1 (5 bases). With 3 bases removed from V and 4 bases from J, the gap between germline ends came to 10 bases. The CDR3 contains 14 residues. Germline CDR1 reads MDHEN; CDR2 reads SYDVKM.

This clone was counted once. This chain uses TRBV28 with TRBJ1-1; 11 bases fit TRBD1. The junction had 10 bases not matched to a gene; V was cut back by 4 bases and J by 0 bases. Germline CDR1 reads MDHEN; CDR2 reads SYDVKM. This CDR3 is built from 18 residues. As DNA, the CDR3 is TGTGCCAGCAGTTCTCCGGGACAGGGGGGGATAATGAACACTGAAGCTTTCTTT. Amino acid sequence: CASSSPGQGGIMNTEAFF.